This T cell receptor beta chain was retrieved from a study of OX40 agonist ivuxolimab in advanced cancers. Study details: Of the patients, three showed partial responses, one with hepatocellular carcinoma and two with cutaneous melanoma.

Measured with immunoSEQ multiplex PCR; TCRdb has only the in-frame clones, and not every one. The sample includes about 48,000 clones, 70% to 90% of them seen just once. Systemic immunosuppression or autoimmune disease history was grounds to exclude patients. J gave up 2 bases and V 2 bases, and 3 bases lay outside the gene matches. Germline V lookup: CDR1 MNHEY, CDR2 SVGAGI. The length of the CDR3 is 14 residues. This receptor was obtained from an adult with an advanced solid tumor such as melanoma, head and neck, liver or kidney cancer. The chain has TRBV6-5 and TRBJ2-7; the match to TRBD1 covers 7 bases. Material: CD4+ or CD8+ T cells sorted from blood, obtained in a trial of the OX40 agonist ivuxolimab. As DNA, the CDR3 is TGTGCCAGCAGTTACAGGGACAGAACCTACGAGCAGTACTTC. Translation gives CASSYRDRTYEQYF.